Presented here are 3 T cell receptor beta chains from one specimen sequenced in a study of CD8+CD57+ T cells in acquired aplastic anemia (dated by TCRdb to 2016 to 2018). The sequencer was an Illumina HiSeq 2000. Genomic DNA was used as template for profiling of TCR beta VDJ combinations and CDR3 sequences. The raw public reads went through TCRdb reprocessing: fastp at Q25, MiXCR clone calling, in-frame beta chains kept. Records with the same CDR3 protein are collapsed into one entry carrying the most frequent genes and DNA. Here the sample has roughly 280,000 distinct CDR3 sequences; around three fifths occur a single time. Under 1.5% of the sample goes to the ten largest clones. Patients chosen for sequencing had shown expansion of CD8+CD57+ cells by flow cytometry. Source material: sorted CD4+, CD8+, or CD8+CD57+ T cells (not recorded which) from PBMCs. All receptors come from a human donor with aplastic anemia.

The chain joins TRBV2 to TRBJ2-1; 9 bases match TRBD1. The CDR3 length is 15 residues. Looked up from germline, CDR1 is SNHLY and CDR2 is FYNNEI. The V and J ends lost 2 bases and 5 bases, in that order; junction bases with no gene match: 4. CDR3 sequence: CASSESGTGNNEQFF. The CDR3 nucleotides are TGTGCCAGCAGTGAATCAGGGACAGGGAACAATGAGCAGTTCTTC.

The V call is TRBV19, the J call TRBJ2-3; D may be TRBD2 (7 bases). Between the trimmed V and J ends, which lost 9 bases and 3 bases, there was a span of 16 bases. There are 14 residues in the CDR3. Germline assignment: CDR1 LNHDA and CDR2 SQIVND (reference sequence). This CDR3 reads CASSEQGGTDTQYF. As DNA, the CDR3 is TGTGCCAGCAGTGAACAGGGAGGGACAGATACGCAGTATTTT.

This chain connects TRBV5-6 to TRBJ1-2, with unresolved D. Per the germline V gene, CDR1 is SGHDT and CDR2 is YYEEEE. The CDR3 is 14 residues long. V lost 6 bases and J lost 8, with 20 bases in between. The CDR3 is CASTLLVGKDGYTF. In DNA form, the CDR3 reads TGTGCCAGCACCCTTCTCGTAGGGAAAGACGGCTACACCTTC.